Presented here are 32 T cell receptor beta chains from one specimen sequenced in a study of molecular identifiers for immune sequencing clone quantification. TCRdb used MiXCR to reprocess the PCR reads, holding one entry per CDR3 protein. The repertoire holds some 65,000 distinct CDR3 sequences, about a fifth seen once, with about 1.6% in the top ten. Source material: naive CD8+ T cells from blood, with Jurkat cell RNA spiked in. Described subset: FACS-sorted CD8+CD4-CCR7+CD45RA+ naive T cells. The receptor set was obtained from a human donor in good health. Some libraries in this study had Jurkat cell RNA spiked in.

Many counts were recorded for this clonotype. The genes are TRBV7-9 and TRBJ2-7; D unresolved. CDR3 size: 14 residues. Between the trimmed V and J ends, which lost 1 base and 2 bases, there was a span of 9 bases. The germline gives CDR1 SEHNR, CDR2 FQNEAQ (reference sequence). CDR3 in DNA: TGTGCCAGCAGCTTAGGGGCGCCGACCTACGAGCAGTACTTC. Its protein is CASSLGAPTYEQYF.

Comments on this clonotype: One base away lies a much larger clone, so this may be a sequencing read error. This chain joins TRBV19 and TRBJ2-3; D might be TRBD1 or TRBD2, each matching 5 bases. The CDR3 length is 15 residues. The germline gives CDR1 LNHDA, CDR2 SQIVND (reference sequence). The CDR3 DNA reads TGTGCCAGTAGTATAGTTCCAGGGAGTAAAGATACGCAGTGTTTT. It yields the protein CASSIVPGSKDTQCF.

This clonotype was found many times. The chain links TRBV6-2 or TRBV6-3 to TRBJ1-5; D perhaps matches TRBD1 (6 bases). Germline CDR1 and CDR2: MNHEY and SVGEGT. The CDR3 consists of 16 residues. The V and J ends lost 1 base and 3 bases respectively, with 13 bases between them. CDR3 protein: CASSYFRGDNNQPQHF. The CDR3 DNA sequence: TGTGCCAGCAGTTACTTCAGGGGCGATAACAATCAGCCCCAGCATTTT.

This clonotype was found a few times. Here the CDR3 reads CASDRDRHSGANVLTF. The CDR3 nucleotides are TGTGCCAGCGACCGGGACAGGCACTCTGGGGCCAACGTCCTGACTTTC. The rearrangement links TRBV6-1 to TRBJ2-6; 8 bases align to TRBD1. This CDR3 has 16 amino acids. V lost 8 bases and J lost 0; bases outside the gene matches: 6. The germline gives CDR1 MNHNS, CDR2 SASEGT.

This clonotype came up many times. The chain recombines TRBV20-1 with TRBJ2-7; no firm D call. V was pared by 0 bases and J by 3 bases, with 9 bases between. The CDR3 sequence is 13 residues long. Germline V gene data show CDR1 as DFQATT and CDR2 as SNEGSKA (reference sequence). Written as DNA, the CDR3 is TGCAGTGCTAGAGATCTGGAGTACTACGAGCAGTACTTC. Translated, it gives CSARDLEYYEQYF.

This clonotype was counted many times. The chain combines TRBV30 with TRBJ2-3, with D unresolved. Germline CDR1 GTSNPN, CDR2 SVGIG (reference sequence). V was cut by 2 bases and J by 6 bases, with 12 bases left in between. The CDR3 loop spans 13 amino acids. The CDR3 loop reads CAWSLTDLDTQYF. CDR3 coding DNA: TGTGCCTGGAGTTTAACCGACCTTGATACGCAGTATTTT.

The table lists this clonotype with a few counts. The V call is TRBV10-3, the J call TRBJ2-1; tentatively, D is TRBD1 (6 bases). The V end was cut by 2 bases, the J end by 9 bases, with 11 bases between. This CDR3 spans 13 amino acids. The V gene's germline CDR1 is ENHRY and CDR2 SYGVKD. Written as DNA, the CDR3 is TGTGCCATCAGTGAGGAAGAAGGGGGTGAGCAGTTCTTC. Amino acid sequence: CAISEEEGGEQFF.

This clonotype was picked up many times. V and J are TRBV7-9 and TRBJ2-5; 8 positions match TRBD1. CDR1 and CDR2 (germline): SEHNR, FQNEAQ (reference sequence). This CDR3 is 16 amino acids long. The J segment lost 3 bases and the V segment lost 1 base, leaving 7 bases of the junction unmatched. The chain's CDR3 is CASSLDIATGEETQYF. The CDR3 DNA follows: TGTGCCAGCAGCTTAGATATCGCGACAGGGGAAGAGACCCAGTACTTC.

CDR3 sequence (DNA): TGTGCCAGCAGTTTACGACCAGGGAACACTGAAGCTTTCTTT. This encodes CASSLRPGNTEAFF. The chain employs TRBV28 and TRBJ1-1; unclear D gene. The V end was cut by 2 bases, the J end by 1 base, with 8 bases between. The CDR3 has 14 amino acids. CDR1 is MDHEN, CDR2 SYDVKM, per germline.

Note on this clonotype: This may be a read error, as it is one base from a much larger clone. The rearrangement joins TRBV6-2 or TRBV6-3 to TRBJ2-1; the match to TRBD1 covers 8 bases. Germline V gene lookup returns CDR1 MNHEY and CDR2 SVGEGT. This CDR3 spans 16 amino acids. CDR3 in amino acids: CASSYRQGASCNEQFF. The CDR3 DNA reads TGTGCCAGCAGTTACAGGCAGGGGGCCTCCTGCAATGAGCAGTTCTTC.

This clonotype was counted at least ten times. J is TRBJ1-1 and V is TRBV11-3; D is unresolved. CDR1 is SGHNT, CDR2 YENEEA, per germline. This CDR3 is 14 amino acids long. Trimming cost V 3 bases and J 4 bases, with 12 bases left between them. The CDR3 reads CASSFMGLSTEAFF. The CDR3 nucleotides read TGTGCCAGCAGCTTTATGGGGTTGAGCACTGAAGCTTTCTTT.

The table lists this clonotype with many counts. The chain joins TRBV30 to TRBJ2-2, with a tentative D call TRBD2 (6 bases). V was pared by 4 bases and J by 6 bases, with 12 bases between. This CDR3 comprises 13 residues. Per germline, CDR1 GTSNPN and CDR2 SVGIG (reference sequence). CDR3 in amino acids: CAWTFSGAGELFF. The CDR3 nucleotides read TGTGCCTGGACGTTTTCGGGGGCCGGGGAGCTGTTTTTT.

The chain couples TRBV6-6 to TRBJ2-1; 7 nucleotides match TRBD2. Germline V gives CDR1 MNHNY, CDR2 SVGAGI (reference sequence). The CDR3 contains 14 residues. V dropped 7 bases and J dropped 8; count of bases not matched to a gene: 11. The CDR3 coding sequence is TGTGCCAGCATGTCGGCAGACCGGGGGGATGAGCAGTTCTTC. Translated, it gives CASMSADRGDEQFF.

This clonotype was observed at least ten times. V is TRBV6-5 and J is TRBJ1-1; TRBD1 might be the D (5 bases). The CDR3 spans 12 residues. V was trimmed by 5 bases and J by 6 bases, leaving 10 bases between them. CDR1 and CDR2 from the germline V gene are MNHEY and SVGAGI. The CDR3 protein is CASSPPGPEAFF. CDR3 DNA sequence: TGTGCCAGCAGTCCCCCAGGGCCTGAAGCTTTCTTT.

This clonotype appeared many times. The chain's CDR3 is CASSETGTGQPQHF. As DNA, the CDR3 is TGTGCCAGCAGTGAAACAGGGACCGGGCAGCCCCAGCATTTT. The rearrangement joins TRBV2 to TRBJ1-5; possible D gene TRBD1, 6 bases. Trimming cost V 2 bases and J 7 bases, with 12 bases left between them. There are 14 residues in the CDR3. The V gene's germline CDR1 is SNHLY and CDR2 FYNNEI.

This clonotype was recorded many times. The CDR3 coding sequence is TGTGCCAGCAGCTTGCCTGGGACGGGCACTGAAGCTTTCTTT. Residues: CASSLPGTGTEAFF. The genes are TRBV5-8 and TRBJ1-1, with a possible D match to TRBD1 (5 bases). CDR3 length equals 14 residues. V dropped 1 base and J dropped 4 bases, with 11 bases sitting between them. The germline CDR1 and CDR2 sequences are SGHTS and YDEGEE.

This clonotype has at least ten counts. The V call is TRBV24-1, the J call TRBJ2-1; D not certain. The length of the CDR3 is 16 residues. Trimming pared 0 bases from V and 0 bases from J, leaving 8 bases between. The germline gives CDR1 KGHDR, CDR2 SFDVKD. CDR3 loop: CATSDLTEDSYNEQFF. The CDR3, as DNA: TGTGCCACCAGTGATTTGACGGAAGACTCCTACAATGAGCAGTTCTTC.

This clonotype appeared a single time. The chain recombines TRBV6-5 with TRBJ1-2, with unresolved D. V shed 2 bases and J shed 4 bases, with 11 bases lying between them. CDR1 is MNHEY and CDR2 is SVGAGI in the germline V gene. The CDR3 covers 14 residues. CDR3 nucleotide sequence: TGTGCCAGCAGTTACGTTTTAGGGTCCTATGGCTACACCTTC. Translated: CASSYVLGSYGYTF.

Note on this clonotype: A much larger clone is a single base away; this may be a read error. This likely comes from a read error, as the CDR3 has no conserved phenylalanine or tryptophan at its end. The chain couples TRBV28 to TRBJ1-5; D unresolved. This CDR3 has 13 residues. CDR1 is MDHEN, CDR2 SYDVKM, per germline. V dropped 6 bases and J dropped 0 bases, with 6 bases sitting between them. CDR3 coding DNA: TGTGCCAGCAGCCCAGTTAGCAATCAGCCCCAGCATGTT. Amino acids: CASSPVSNQPQHV.

This clonotype has at least ten counts. The rearrangement links TRBV4-1 to TRBJ1-1; TRBD1 might be the D (5 bases). The CDR3 spans 13 residues. V was cut by 4 bases and J by 7 bases, with 13 bases left in between. Per the germline V gene, CDR1 is MGHRA and CDR2 is YSYEKL. The CDR3 here is CASSPEGAIEAFF. In DNA, the CDR3 is TGCGCCAGCAGCCCCGAAGGGGCTATTGAAGCTTTCTTT.

This clonotype came up many times. CDR3 nucleotides: TGTGCCAGCAGTCTCAGGGGAGATACGCAGTATTTT. This encodes CASSLRGDTQYF. The rearrangement links TRBV27 to TRBJ2-3; D is perhaps TRBD1 (6 bases). The CDR3 loop spans 12 amino acids. The V gene's germline CDR1 is MNHEY and CDR2 SMNVEV (reference sequence). V was pared by 5 bases and J by 5 bases, with 8 bases between.

This clonotype was detected many times. V is TRBV13 and J is TRBJ2-1; a weak D match, TRBD2 (5 bases). Germline lookup yields CDR1 PRHDT and CDR2 FYEKMQ (reference sequence). The V end was cut by 0 bases, the J end by 10 bases, with 10 bases between. This CDR3 spans 13 amino acids. In DNA, the CDR3 is TGTGCCAGCAGCTTAGGGGAGGTATACGAGCAGTTCTTC. It specifies CASSLGEVYEQFF.

In its sample, this clonotype was seen a few times. A much larger clone lies a single base off, so this may be a read error. The chain joins TRBV4-1 to TRBJ1-1; D remains unclear. Trimming stripped 1 base from V and 4 bases from J, with 10 bases between. Germline V gives CDR1 MGHRA, CDR2 YSYEKL. The CDR3 contains 14 residues. CDR3 sequence (DNA): TGCGCCAGCAGCCAAGTATCCCTGAGCACTGAAGCTTTCTTT. The encoded protein is CASSQVSLSTEAFF.

Ten or more counts support this clonotype. The chain has TRBV5-1 and TRBJ1-1; 7 bases match TRBD1. This CDR3 comprises 13 residues. Germline V lookup: CDR1 SGHRS, CDR2 YFSETQ. Losses at the gene ends were 4 bases for V and 3 bases for J; bases not matched to a gene: 3. CDR3 bases: TGCGCCAGCAGCCACAGGGGAGACACTGAAGCTTTCTTT. This codes for CASSHRGDTEAFF.

The chain employs TRBV20-1 and TRBJ2-7, with 10 bases fitting TRBD1. Germline assignment: CDR1 DFQATT and CDR2 SNEGSKA (reference sequence). This CDR3 is 15 amino acids long. Trimming took 5 bases from V and 3 from J; bases not matched to a gene: 10. The CDR3 DNA reads as TGCAGTGCTGGGGAATTAGGGACAGGGGACTACGAGCAGTACTTC. Amino acid sequence: CSAGELGTGDYEQYF.

This clonotype was recorded many times. J is TRBJ2-3 and V is TRBV7-2, with 7 bases identical to TRBD2. The germline gives CDR1 SGHTA, CDR2 FQGNSA. The CDR3 length is 14 residues. Trimming took 2 bases from V and 5 from J; bases not matched to a gene: 4. Here the CDR3 reads CASSLQLAIDTQYF. The CDR3, as DNA: TGTGCCAGCAGCTTACAACTAGCGATAGATACGCAGTATTTT.

This rearrangement joins TRBV2 to TRBJ2-1, with D tentatively TRBD2 (5 bases). CDR3 size: 12 residues. Germline assignment: CDR1 SNHLY and CDR2 FYNNEI. Deletions cut 7 bases from V and 6 bases from J, with 10 bases between. CDR3 in DNA: TGTGCCAGCAACCGGGATTTCAATGAGCAGTTCTTC. Translated: CASNRDFNEQFF.

The rearrangement joins TRBV9 to TRBJ2-1; D is possibly TRBD1 or TRBD2 (5 bases each). The length of the CDR3 is 15 residues. V lost 0 bases, J lost 10 bases, and 17 bases lay in between. From germline, CDR1 is SGDLS and CDR2 YYNGEE. The CDR3 nucleotides are TGTGCCAGCAGCGTAGCGTTGACTGGGGGAACGGAGCAGTTCTTC. This sequence encodes CASSVALTGGTEQFF.

This clonotype was observed many times. J is TRBJ2-3 and V is TRBV7-2, with 7 bases fitting TRBD2. Germline loops: CDR1 SGHTA, CDR2 FQGNSA. The J segment lost 5 bases and the V segment lost 1 base, leaving 15 bases of the junction unmatched. The CDR3 loop spans 18 amino acids. This CDR3 reads CASSLVAVGAGVLDTQYF. The DNA for the CDR3 is TGTGCCAGCAGCTTAGTAGCCGTAGGGGCGGGAGTGCTAGATACGCAGTATTTT.

About this clonotype itself: A single base separates this from a much larger clone, so it may be a read error. This chain uses TRBV12-3 or TRBV12-4 with TRBJ1-1; D gene uncertain. CDR3 size: 12 residues. With 6 bases removed from V and 6 bases from J, the gap between germline ends came to 11 bases. The CDR3 DNA reads as TGTGCCAGCAGACCGGGATGTCCTGAAGCTTTCTTT. Translation gives CASRPGCPEAFF.

The table lists this clonotype with many counts. The chain combines TRBV24-1 with TRBJ2-7; TRBD1 agrees at 7 bases. After removal of 10 bases from V and 0 bases from J, the junction contained 5 bases not matched to a gene. Germline CDR1 KGHDR, CDR2 SFDVKD. This CDR3 is built from 13 residues. CDR3 loop: CATQQGSSYEQYF. In DNA, the CDR3 is TGTGCCACTCAACAGGGGTCCTCCTACGAGCAGTACTTC.

This clonotype was counted many times. J is TRBJ2-1 and V is TRBV27; a possible D gene is TRBD2 (6 bases). In germline, CDR1 is MNHEY, CDR2 SMNVEV (reference sequence). Trimming cost V 3 bases and J 0 bases, with 12 bases left between them. CDR3 length: 16 amino acids. The chain's CDR3 is CASSFGTVISYNEQFF. The CDR3 nucleotides are TGTGCCAGCAGTTTCGGGACTGTTATCTCCTACAATGAGCAGTTCTTC.